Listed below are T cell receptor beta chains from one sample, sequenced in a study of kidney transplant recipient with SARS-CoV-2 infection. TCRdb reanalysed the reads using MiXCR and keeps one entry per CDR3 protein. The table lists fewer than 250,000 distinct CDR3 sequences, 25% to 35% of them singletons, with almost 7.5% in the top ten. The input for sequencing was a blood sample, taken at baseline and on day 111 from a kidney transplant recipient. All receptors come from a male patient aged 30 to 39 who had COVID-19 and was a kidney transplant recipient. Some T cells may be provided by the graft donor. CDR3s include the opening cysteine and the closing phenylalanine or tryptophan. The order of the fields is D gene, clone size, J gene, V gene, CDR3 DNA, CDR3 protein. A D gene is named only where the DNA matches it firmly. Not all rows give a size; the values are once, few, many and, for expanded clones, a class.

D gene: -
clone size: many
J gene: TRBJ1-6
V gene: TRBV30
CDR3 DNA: TGTGCCTGGAGTGTACGGCTGGGGAATTCACCCCTCCACTTT
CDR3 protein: CAWSVRLGNSPLHF

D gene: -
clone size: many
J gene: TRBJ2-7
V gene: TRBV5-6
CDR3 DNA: TGTGCCAGCAGCTTGTGGAACCAACGCTCCTACGAGCAGTACTTC
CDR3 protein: CASSLWNQRSYEQYF

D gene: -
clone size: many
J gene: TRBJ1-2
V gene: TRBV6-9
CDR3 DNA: TGTGCCAGCAGTGGGGGGTGGCCTTACGGAAAGACCTATGGCTACACCTTC
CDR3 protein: CASSGGWPYGKTYGYTF

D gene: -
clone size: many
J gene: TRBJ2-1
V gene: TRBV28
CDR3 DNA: TGTGCCAGCAGTAATACCTACAATGAGCAGTTCTTC
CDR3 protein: CASSNTYNEQFF

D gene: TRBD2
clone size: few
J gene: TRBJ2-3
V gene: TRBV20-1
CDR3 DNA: TGCAGTGCTCCATTTGGAGCGGGAGCTCGCACAGATACGCAGTATTTT
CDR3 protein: CSAPFGAGARTDTQYF

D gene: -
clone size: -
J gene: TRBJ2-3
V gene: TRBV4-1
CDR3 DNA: TGCGCCAGCAGCCGTCTCGGGGTATCTAGCACAGATACGCAGTATTTT
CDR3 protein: CASSRLGVSSTDTQYF

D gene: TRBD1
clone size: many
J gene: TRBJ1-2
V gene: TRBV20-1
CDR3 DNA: TGCAGTGCTATGACAGGGCTGTTTCGAAAGACCTATGGCTACACCTTC
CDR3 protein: CSAMTGLFRKTYGYTF

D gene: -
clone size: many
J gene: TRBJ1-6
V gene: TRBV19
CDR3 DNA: TGTGCCACCAATGGGAACAAGTTCCACTTT
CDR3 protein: CATNGNKFHF

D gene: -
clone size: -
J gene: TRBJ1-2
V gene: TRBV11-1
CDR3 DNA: TGTGCCAGCAGCCATCTGGACGATCTCGGAAAGACCTATGGCTACACCTTC
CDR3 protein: CASSHLDDLGKTYGYTF

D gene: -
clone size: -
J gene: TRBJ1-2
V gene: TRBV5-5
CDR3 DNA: TGTGCCAGCACTCTACCTGTCTCGCGAAAGACCTATGGCTACACCTTC
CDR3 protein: CASTLPVSRKTYGYTF

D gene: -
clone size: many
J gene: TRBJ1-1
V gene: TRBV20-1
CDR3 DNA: TGCAGTGCTAGAGATTTGGCCGTAAGGTGGGACACTGAAGCTTTCTTT
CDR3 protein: CSARDLAVRWDTEAFF

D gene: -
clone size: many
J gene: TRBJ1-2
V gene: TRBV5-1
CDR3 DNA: TGCGCCAGCAGCCTTTTTAGTGGGGGCGTCCCCCCTAACGATGGCTACACCTTC
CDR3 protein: CASSLFSGGVPPNDGYTF

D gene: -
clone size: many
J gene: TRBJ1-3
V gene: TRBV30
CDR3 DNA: TGTGCCTGGAGTATCTCCAGCGGAAACACCATATATTTT
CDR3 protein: CAWSISSGNTIYF

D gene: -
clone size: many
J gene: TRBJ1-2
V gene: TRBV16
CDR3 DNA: TGTGCCAGCAGCACTTCCACGGTCGTTAGAAAGACCTATGGCTACACCTTC
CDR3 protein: CASSTSTVVRKTYGYTF

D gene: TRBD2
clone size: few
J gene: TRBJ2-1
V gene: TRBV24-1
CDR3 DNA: TGTGCCACCAGTGATTTGCGGGAAGCGGGGGGCTCCTACAATGAGCAGTTCTTC
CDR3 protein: CATSDLREAGGSYNEQFF